Included here is one TCR beta chain sequence, with context. Its antigen is unidentified. This entry is derived from a study of OX40 agonist ivuxolimab in advanced cancers. Study-wide context: The study reported partial responses in three patients: one hepatocellular carcinoma, two cutaneous melanoma. Findings and caveats of the study: Among the lowest peripheral clonal expansion occurred in 0.1-3.0 mg/kg partial responders. Researchers did not determine the expanded peripheral T cells' antigen specificity.

Trimming shortened V by 0 bases and J by 1 base, and 8 bases separated the two germline ends. Per the germline V gene, CDR1 is SGHNT and CDR2 is YYREEE (reference sequence). CDR3 length: 14 amino acids. Repertoires were generated with immunoSEQ multiplex PCR, while TCRdb's copy carries only in-frame clones and drops some. Of roughly 92,000 clones in the sample, more than 80% are singletons; the top ten hold 5.5%. Sequencing used CD4+ or CD8+ T cells sorted from blood, obtained in a trial of the OX40 agonist ivuxolimab. The rearrangement uses TRBV5-4 and TRBJ2-7; D remains unclear. This sequence was found in an adult with an advanced solid tumor such as melanoma, head and neck, liver or kidney cancer. The CDR3 nucleotides are TGTGCCAGCAGCTTGGCTCAGTCATCCTACGAGCAGTACTTC. Translating it yields CASSLAQSSYEQYF.